The 18 T cell receptor beta chains reported below all come from one sample, sequenced in a study of blood T cell repertoires in COVID-19. Repertoires were generated with immunoSEQ multiplex PCR, while TCRdb's copy carries only in-frame clones and drops some. The data contain around 170,000 clones, 80% to 90% of them singletons. Sequenced input: peripheral blood. These receptors all stem from a woman aged 70 to 79 with acute or convalescent COVID-19.

This clone was seen only a few times. The rearrangement joins TRBV6-5 to TRBJ2-1; 9 nucleotides line up with TRBD1. The V gene end was trimmed by 4 bases and the J gene end by 9 bases; junction bases not matched to a gene: 13. This CDR3 is 16 amino acids long. Germline loops: CDR1 MNHEY, CDR2 SVGAGI. The CDR3 nucleotides read TGTGCCAGCAGTTCGTATGACAGGGGGGTTCGCGTTGAGCAGTTCTTC. Residues: CASSSYDRGVRVEQFF.

The V and J genes are TRBV4-3 and TRBJ1-5; D is ambiguous. V lost 0 bases and J 9 bases, leaving 15 bases between the germline ends. The CDR3 spans 15 residues. From germline, CDR1 is LGHNA and CDR2 YSLEER. This chain's CDR3 is CASSQDTGSKLPQHF. The CDR3 DNA reads TGCGCCAGCAGCCAAGATACCGGGAGTAAGTTGCCCCAGCATTTT.

This clone was seen more than once but under ten times. V is TRBV7-3 and J is TRBJ2-3; maybe TRBD2 (5 bases). Germline V gives CDR1 SGHTA, CDR2 FQGTGA. Between the trimmed V and J ends, which lost 2 bases and 2 bases, there was a span of 11 bases. There are 15 residues in the CDR3. The DNA of the CDR3 is TGTGCCAGCAGCTTATTGGTGGGAGTCACAGATACGCAGTATTTT. This codes for CASSLLVGVTDTQYF. Based on the CDR3 plus reference TRBV7-3 and TRBJ2-3, the full variable domain is GAGVSQTPSNKVTEKGKYVELRCDPISGHTALYWYRQSLGQGPEFLIYFQGTGAADDSGLPNDRFFAVRPEGSVSTLKIQRTERGDSAVYLCASSLLVGVTDTQYFGPGTRLTVL.

V gene TRBV6-4 combines with J gene TRBJ1-5; D is unclear. Between the trimmed V and J ends, which lost 4 bases and 6 bases, there was a span of 10 bases. The CDR3 has 13 residues. CDR1 is MRHNA, CDR2 SNTAGT, per germline. The CDR3 region is CASSVEGGQPQHF. Written as DNA, the CDR3 is TGTGCCAGCAGTGTCGAGGGAGGTCAGCCCCAGCATTTT.

A note on this clone: Sequence at one end of the junction differs from germline and may be a read error. This sample includes further DNA sequences coding for the same CDR3. The chain recombines TRBV6-6 with TRBJ2-7, with 9 bases lining up with TRBD1. This CDR3 is 16 amino acids long. Germline values: CDR1 MNHNY, CDR2 SVGAGI (reference sequence). The CDR3 DNA reads as TGTGCCAGCAGTTACTCGACCGGGACAGGGAGGAACGAGCAGTACTTT. This sequence encodes CASSYSTGTGRNEQYF.

As concerns this clone: The same CDR3 arises from other DNA sequences in this sample as well. The chain uses TRBV12-3 or TRBV12-4 and TRBJ1-1; TRBD1 is a possible D gene (5 bases). The CDR3 covers 13 residues. V dropped 6 bases and J dropped 1 base, with 9 bases sitting between them. CDR3 sequence reads: CASSLGQNTEAFF. The DNA of the CDR3 is TGTGCCAGCAGCCTAGGACAGAACACTGAAGCTTTCTTT.

This clone was counted a few times. This chain uses TRBV19 with TRBJ1-4; D is perhaps TRBD1 (6 bases). This CDR3 spans 14 amino acids. CDR1 and CDR2 from the germline V gene are LNHDA and SQIVND (reference sequence). V lost 3 bases and J 3 bases, leaving 8 bases between the germline ends. CDR3 in amino acids: CASSMAGANEKLFF. The CDR3 DNA reads as TGTGCCAGTAGTATGGCAGGGGCTAATGAAAAACTGTTTTTT.

This chain uses TRBV4-1 with TRBJ2-3; 7 bases are a match to TRBD2. V lost 2 bases and J lost 3; bases outside the gene matches: 8. CDR1 is MGHRA and CDR2 is YSYEKL in the germline V gene. The CDR3 has 16 residues. The CDR3 protein is CASSQSGAGLTDTQYF. CDR3 sequence (DNA): TGCGCCAGCAGCCAAAGCGGAGCGGGGTTAACAGATACGCAGTATTTT.

This chain links TRBV5-8 with TRBJ1-6; D unclear. The germline CDR1 and CDR2 sequences are SGHTS and YDEGEE. Trimming removed 0 bases from V and 0 bases from J, with 7 bases in between. CDR3 length equals 16 residues. CDR3 DNA: TGTGCCAGCAGCTTGGGGGCTGACTCCTATAATTCACCCCTCCACTTT. Protein product: CASSLGADSYNSPLHF. Drawing the rest from reference TRBV5-8 and TRBJ1-6, the complete variable domain is EAGVTQSPTHLIKTRGQQATLRCSPISGHTSVYWYQQALGLGLQFLLWYDEGEERNRGNFPPRFSGRQFPNYSSELNVNALELEDSALYLCASSLGADSYNSPLHFGNGTRLTVT.

The rearrangement joins TRBV9 to TRBJ2-1, with TRBD1 matching 10 bases. Per the germline V gene, CDR1 is SGDLS and CDR2 is YYNGEE. There are 16 residues in the CDR3. V shed 3 bases and J 2 bases; nucleotides not matched to a gene: 5. The chain's CDR3 is CASSGGQGRAYNEQFF. The CDR3 DNA sequence: TGTGCCAGCAGCGGGGGACAGGGGAGGGCCTACAATGAGCAGTTCTTC.

The V gene is TRBV7-8, the J gene TRBJ2-7; weak D call: TRBD2 (5 bases). V dropped 1 base and J dropped 3 bases, with 10 bases sitting between them. The CDR3 length is 14 residues. Germline V gives CDR1 SGHVS, CDR2 FQNEAQ. The CDR3 sequence: CASSLVVGVYEQYF. The CDR3 region has the DNA TGTGCCAGCAGCTTAGTCGTGGGAGTCTACGAGCAGTACTTC.

In this sample, this clone turned up once. This sequence joins TRBV3-1 (or the pseudogene TRBV3-2) and TRBJ1-2; the match to TRBD1 covers 9 bases. Trimming cost V 5 bases and J 6 bases; bases outside gene matches: 4. The CDR3 totals 13 residues. CDR1 and CDR2 from the germline V gene are LGHDT and YNNKEL (reference sequence). CDR3 in amino acids: CASSWTGADGYTF. CDR3 nucleotides: TGTGCCAGCAGCTGGACAGGGGCTGATGGCTACACCTTC.

This clone is a singleton in its sample. The chain is built from TRBV11-3 and TRBJ2-5; 7 bases fit TRBD1. V trimming: 5 bases; J trimming: 4 bases; junction bases outside the gene matches: 4. The germline CDR1 and CDR2 sequences are SGHNT and YENEEA. The CDR3 spans 13 residues. The CDR3 nucleotides are TGTGCCAGCAGCAGGGGGCGAGGAGAGACCCAGTACTTC. Translating it yields CASSRGRGETQYF. Full variable domain (remainder filled in from reference TRBV11-3 and TRBJ2-5): EAGVVQSPRYKIIEKKQPVAFWCNPISGHNTLYWYLQNLGQGPELLIRYENEEAVDDSQLPKDRFSAERLKGVDSTLKIQPAELGDSAVYLCASSRGRGETQYFGPGTRLLVL.

The J gene is TRBJ2-7, the V gene TRBV5-6, with 9 bases that match TRBD2. CDR3 length: 15 amino acids. Germline trimming cut 1 base from V and 4 bases from J; bases unmatched to any gene: 6. Germline CDR1 reads SGHDT; CDR2 reads YYEEEE. The DNA of the CDR3 is TGTGCCAGCAGCTTGTCCCTTAGCGGGAGTTACGAGCAGTACTTC. This codes for CASSLSLSGSYEQYF.

The chain employs TRBV5-4 and TRBJ2-7; 9 bases line up with TRBD2. V was clipped by 3 bases and J by 6 bases; unmatched bases: 10. The CDR3 extends over 15 amino acids. CDR1 and CDR2 from the germline V gene are SGHNT and YYREEE (reference sequence). CDR3 nucleotides: TGTGCCAGCAGCTCTGAAGTAGCGGGAGAGTCCGAGCAGTACTTC. Its protein is CASSSEVAGESEQYF.

CDR3 sequence: CAISESVDGAFF. The CDR3 bases are TGTGCCATCAGTGAGTCTGTAGATGGTGCTTTCTTT. The rearrangement uses TRBV10-3 and TRBJ1-1; D unclear. The CDR3 totals 12 residues. V was clipped by 0 bases and J by 11 bases, with 10 bases between them. Looked up from germline, CDR1 is ENHRY and CDR2 is SYGVKD.

The V and J genes are TRBV5-6 and TRBJ1-2; D is ambiguous. V was trimmed by 0 bases and J by 4 bases, leaving 7 bases between them. Germline CDR1 and CDR2: SGHDT and YYEEEE. The CDR3 totals 13 residues. The CDR3: CASSLDSLYGYTF. The CDR3 bases are TGTGCCAGCAGCTTGGACAGCCTCTATGGCTACACCTTC.

This chain connects TRBV15 to TRBJ1-2, with 8 bases that match TRBD1. Germline V gene data show CDR1 as LNHNV and CDR2 as YYDKDF (reference sequence). After removal of 4 bases from V and 6 bases from J, the junction contained 4 bases not matched to a gene. The CDR3 is made up of 13 amino acids. The CDR3 nucleotides are TGTGCCACCAGCACAGGGGGCTTTGATGGCTACACCTTC. This gives the protein CATSTGGFDGYTF.